One sample yielded the 17 T cell receptor beta chains listed below, sequenced in a study of shared clonotypes between healthy human individuals. Here immunoSEQ multiplex PCR was the method, and the copy in TCRdb shows in-frame clones only, minus some. The sample holds about 1,800,000 clones, just under 95% seen once. Naive CD8 cells lacked CD45RO and underwent positive selection for CCR7, leaving out terminally differentiated effector memory CD45RA+ cells. Input material: naive CD8+ T cells sorted from blood. Source of these receptors: a man aged 18-30 years in good health.

This clone was observed a single time. The chain links TRBV5-1 to TRBJ1-1; D is possibly TRBD1 (6 bases). V lost 0 bases, J lost 4 bases, and 13 bases lay in between. This CDR3 spans 15 amino acids. Germline V gene sequence: CDR1 SGHRS, CDR2 YFSETQ. CDR3 amino acids: CASSLEAGGATEAFF. In DNA, the CDR3 is TGCGCCAGCAGCTTGGAGGCTGGGGGGGCCACTGAAGCTTTCTTT.

This chain uses TRBV4-3 with TRBJ2-7, with 8 bases that match TRBD1. The CDR3 sequence is 13 residues long. V trimming: 4 bases; J trimming: 3 bases; junction bases outside the gene matches: 2. Germline CDR1 is LGHNA and CDR2 is YSLEER. The CDR3, as DNA: TGCGCCAGCAGCCTCGACAGGGGCTACGAGCAGTACTTC. Translating gives CASSLDRGYEQYF.

This sequence joins TRBV13 and TRBJ1-4; the D is unclear. CDR3 size: 15 residues. The ends were cut back, 0 bases at V and 0 bases at J, with 5 bases in the middle. Per the germline V gene, CDR1 is PRHDT and CDR2 is FYEKMQ (reference sequence). The CDR3 sequence is CASSLGYATNEKLFF. DNA for the CDR3: TGTGCCAGCAGCTTAGGGTACGCAACTAATGAAAAACTGTTTTTT.

The gene calls are TRBV6-1 and TRBJ2-7, with no clear D. The CDR3 runs 14 residues. Germline V CDR1 and CDR2: MNHNS, SASEGT. The V end was cut by 0 bases, the J end by 1 base, with 7 bases between. CDR3 in amino acids: CASSEAYGSYEQYF. In DNA, the CDR3 is TGTGCCAGCAGTGAAGCGTACGGATCCTACGAGCAGTACTTC.

In regard to this clone: Other DNA sequences in the same sample also yield this CDR3. The chain uses TRBV15 and TRBJ2-7; no clear D. This CDR3 region has 13 residues. The V gene lost 0 bases and the J gene lost 4 bases, with 7 bases spanning the gap. The germline CDR1 and CDR2 sequences are LNHNV and YYDKDF (reference sequence). CDR3 nucleotides: TGTGCCACCAGCAGAGATTGGGGATACGAGCAGTACTTC. Translating gives CATSRDWGYEQYF.

The V and J genes are TRBV6-5 and TRBJ1-4, with TRBD1 as a possible D gene (5 bases). The germline V and J ends were trimmed by 6 bases and 10 bases, with 18 bases remaining between them. Germline lookup yields CDR1 MNHEY and CDR2 SVGAGI. This CDR3 region has 14 residues. CDR3 loop: CASSDPGTEAKLFF. In DNA form, the CDR3 reads TGTGCCAGCAGCGACCCCGGGACGGAGGCAAAACTGTTTTTT.

The chain links TRBV11-3 to TRBJ2-1, with TRBD1 matching 10 bases. The CDR3 spans 14 residues. The germline CDR1 and CDR2 sequences are SGHNT and YENEEA. The V and J ends lost 4 bases and 6 bases, in that order; junction bases with no gene match: 3. This chain's CDR3 is CASSSRTGGNEQFF. CDR3 sequence (DNA): TGTGCCAGCAGCTCTCGGACAGGGGGCAATGAGCAGTTCTTC. The whole variable domain, remainder taken from reference TRBV11-3 and TRBJ2-1, is EAGVVQSPRYKIIEKKQPVAFWCNPISGHNTLYWYLQNLGQGPELLIRYENEEAVDDSQLPKDRFSAERLKGVDSTLKIQPAELGDSAVYLCASSSRTGGNEQFFGPGTRLTVL.

The chain has TRBV4-1 and TRBJ2-7; D uncertain. The V end was cut by 0 bases, the J end by 1 base, with 13 bases between. Looked up from germline, CDR1 is MGHRA and CDR2 is YSYEKL. This CDR3 is 16 amino acids long. This CDR3 is CASSQEARTDSYEQYF. The CDR3 DNA follows: TGCGCCAGCAGCCAAGAGGCCAGGACGGATTCCTACGAGCAGTACTTC.

This clone came up once. The rearrangement joins TRBV2 to TRBJ1-4; TRBD1 agrees at 7 bases. The CDR3 covers 13 residues. Per germline, CDR1 SNHLY and CDR2 FYNNEI. After removal of 3 bases from V and 5 bases from J, the junction contained 0 bases not matched to a gene. For the CDR3, the DNA is TGTGCCAGCAGTGAGGACAGGAATGAAAAACTGTTTTTT. Translating gives CASSEDRNEKLFF. The entire variable domain, with the rest obtained from reference TRBV2 and TRBJ1-4, is as follows: EPEVTQTPSHQVTQMGQEVILRCVPISNHLYFYWYRQILGQKVEFLVSFYNNEISEKSEIFDDQFSVERPDGSNFTLKIRSTKLEDSAMYFCASSEDRNEKLFFGSGTQLSVL.

The rearrangement joins TRBV7-9 to TRBJ2-2; D is undetermined. V lost 0 bases, J lost 6 bases, and 14 bases lay in between. Germline V gene lookup returns CDR1 SEHNR and CDR2 FQNEAQ (reference sequence). This CDR3 has 16 residues. CDR3 sequence (DNA): TGTGCCAGCAGCTTAGCAGCCGGCGGTTGGTCCGGGGAGCTGTTTTTT. It is translated as CASSLAAGGWSGELFF.

The chain recombines TRBV2 with TRBJ2-1, with no clear D. This CDR3 is 12 amino acids long. Germline loops: CDR1 SNHLY, CDR2 FYNNEI. The V and J ends lost 4 bases and 4 bases respectively, with 5 bases between them. The CDR3 DNA is TGTGCCAGCAGTGGGGCATACAATGAGCAGTTCTTC. Translated: CASSGAYNEQFF.

The gene calls are TRBV4-3 and TRBJ2-6, with D maybe TRBD1 (6 bases). V shed 1 base and J shed 0 bases, with 19 bases lying between them. From germline, CDR1 is LGHNA and CDR2 YSLEER. The CDR3 covers 20 residues. The CDR3 loop reads CASSQVPGTSAVSGANVLTF. The DNA for the CDR3 is TGCGCCAGCAGCCAAGTCCCCGGGACAAGTGCTGTCTCTGGGGCCAACGTCCTGACTTTC.

This chain uses TRBV4-1 with TRBJ1-2, with D possibly TRBD1 on 6 matching bases. CDR1 and CDR2 (germline): MGHRA, YSYEKL. The CDR3 is 15 amino acids. Trimming pared 4 bases from V and 0 bases from J, leaving 12 bases between. The CDR3 DNA reads as TGCGCCAGCAGCCCAAGGGGGTTAGCTAACTATGGCTACACCTTC. Protein product: CASSPRGLANYGYTF.

The chain combines TRBV19 with TRBJ2-3, with TRBD2 identical over 9 bases. Germline CDR1 reads LNHDA; CDR2 reads SQIVND (reference sequence). The CDR3 is 17 amino acids. V dropped 2 bases and J dropped 2; count of bases not matched to a gene: 8. Here the CDR3 reads CASSILIGLAHTDTQYF. CDR3 sequence (DNA): TGTGCCAGTAGTATATTAATAGGACTAGCGCACACAGATACGCAGTATTTT. The full variable domain, with the rest looked up from reference TRBV19 and TRBJ2-3, is DGGITQSPKYLFRKEGQNVTLSCEQNLNHDAMYWYRQDPGQGLRLIYYSQIVNDFQKGDIAEGYSVSREKKESFPLTVTSAQKNPTAFYLCASSILIGLAHTDTQYFGPGTRLTVL.

The chain combines TRBV7-8 with TRBJ2-1; D possibly corresponds to TRBD2 (6 bases). Trimming left V 6 bases short and J 3 bases short, with 12 bases between. Germline values: CDR1 SGHVS, CDR2 FQNEAQ. CDR3 size: 14 residues. CDR3 region: CASRPTGGYNEQFF. CDR3 coding DNA: TGTGCCAGCAGGCCAACCGGGGGCTACAATGAGCAGTTCTTC.

This rearrangement joins TRBV27 to TRBJ2-2; D remains unclear. The CDR3 consists of 14 residues. Trimming removed 4 bases at V and 1 base at J, with 7 bases between. Per germline, CDR1 MNHEY and CDR2 SMNVEV (reference sequence). DNA of the CDR3: TGTGCCAGCAGTTGGACGGTGAACACCGGGGAGCTGTTTTTT. It yields the protein CASSWTVNTGELFF.

The chain links TRBV7-9 to TRBJ2-1; 7 nucleotides align to TRBD2. The trim removed 4 bases at V and 8 bases at J, leaving 8 bases unmatched. Per the germline V gene, CDR1 is SEHNR and CDR2 is FQNEAQ (reference sequence). This CDR3 region has 14 residues. Here the CDR3 DNA reads TGTGCCAGCAGCTCAAAGACTAGCATCGATGAGCAGTTCTTC. It yields the protein CASSSKTSIDEQFF.